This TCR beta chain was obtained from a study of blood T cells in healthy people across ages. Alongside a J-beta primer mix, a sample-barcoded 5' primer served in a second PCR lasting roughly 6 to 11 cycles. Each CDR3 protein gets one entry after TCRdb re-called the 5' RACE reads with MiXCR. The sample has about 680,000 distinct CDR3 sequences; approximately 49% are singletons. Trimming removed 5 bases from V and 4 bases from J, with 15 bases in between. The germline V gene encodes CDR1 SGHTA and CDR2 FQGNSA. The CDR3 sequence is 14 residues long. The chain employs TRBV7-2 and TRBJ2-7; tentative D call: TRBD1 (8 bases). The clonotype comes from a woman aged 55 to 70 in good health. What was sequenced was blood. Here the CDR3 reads CASSQQGGGYEQYF. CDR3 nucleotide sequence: TGTGCCAGCAGCCAACAGGGGGGGGGTTACGAGCAGTACTTC. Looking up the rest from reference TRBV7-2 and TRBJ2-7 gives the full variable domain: GAGVSQSPSNKVTEKGKDVELRCDPISGHTALYWYRQSLGQGLEFLIYFQGNSAPDKSGLPSDRFSAERTGGSVSTLTIQRTQQEDSAVYLCASSQQGGGYEQYFGPGTRLTVT.